What follows are 12 T cell receptor beta chains derived from one specimen sequenced in a study of T cell changes during pregnancy in multiple sclerosis. Profiling relied on immunoSEQ multiplex PCR, and the TCRdb table lists in-frame clones only, not all of them. The sample shows 35,000 to 55,000 clones, approximately 87% of them seen only once. Material: peripheral blood, obtained in the second trimester of pregnancy. Receptor source: a female donor in good health, enrolled as a control in a pregnancy study.

The chain combines TRBV30 with TRBJ1-2, with 7 bases matching TRBD1. The CDR3 runs to 12 residues. The junction had 3 bases not matched to a gene; V was cut back by 1 base and J by 7 bases. Germline CDR1 is GTSNPN and CDR2 is SVGIG (reference sequence). This CDR3 is CAWSGTGLGYTF. DNA of the CDR3: TGTGCCTGGAGTGGGACAGGTCTTGGCTACACCTTC.

The chain employs TRBV2 and TRBJ2-2; weak D call: TRBD1 (6 bases). The CDR3 is made up of 17 amino acids. Per germline, CDR1 SNHLY and CDR2 FYNNEI. Trimming pared 6 bases from V and 2 bases from J, leaving 19 bases between. Here the CDR3 DNA reads TGTGCCAGCAGGTCAAGGAGGACAGAATTAAACACCGGGGAGCTGTTTTTT. This encodes CASRSRRTELNTGELFF. Full variable domain (remainder filled in from reference TRBV2 and TRBJ2-2): EPEVTQTPSHQVTQMGQEVILRCVPISNHLYFYWYRQILGQKVEFLVSFYNNEISEKSEIFDDQFSVERPDGSNFTLKIRSTKLEDSAMYFCASRSRRTELNTGELFFGEGSRLTVL.

V gene TRBV5-6 combines with J gene TRBJ1-1; D possibly corresponds to TRBD1 (6 bases). The V and J ends lost 3 bases and 0 bases respectively, with 18 bases between them. Germline-derived CDR1 and CDR2 are SGHDT and YYEEEE. There are 17 residues in the CDR3. The CDR3 DNA is TGTGCCAGCAGCTACGGACAGAAAATAATAATGAACACTGAAGCTTTCTTT. It is translated as CASSYGQKIIMNTEAFF.

This chain uses TRBV30 with TRBJ1-2; tentative D call: TRBD1 (6 bases). Trimming stripped 5 bases from V and 6 bases from J, with 16 bases between. This CDR3 region has 13 residues. Per germline, CDR1 GTSNPN and CDR2 SVGIG (reference sequence). The CDR3 protein is CAWAFQGRDGYTF. DNA for the CDR3: TGTGCCTGGGCCTTTCAGGGGCGAGATGGCTACACCTTC. Drawing the rest from reference TRBV30 and TRBJ1-2, the complete variable domain is SQTIHQWPATLVQPVGSPLSLECTVEGTSNPNLYWYRQAAGRGLQLLFYSVGIGQISSEVPQNLSASRPQDRQFILSSKKLLLSDSGFYLCAWAFQGRDGYTFGSGTRLTVV.

The rearrangement joins TRBV7-8 to TRBJ2-3, with TRBD1 matching over 7 bases. The V segment lost 5 bases and the J segment 4 bases; nucleotides outside the gene matches: 6. The CDR3 contains 14 residues. Germline CDR1 is SGHVS and CDR2 is FQNEAQ. CDR3 bases: TGTGCCAGCAGCCCTCACAGGGGCCCAGATACGCAGTATTTT. It translates to CASSPHRGPDTQYF.

J is TRBJ2-6 and V is TRBV19; TRBD1 might be the D (6 bases). The germline CDR1 and CDR2 sequences are LNHDA and SQIVND (reference sequence). The CDR3 has 16 residues. V was pared by 5 bases and J by 0 bases, with 11 bases between. The CDR3 bases are TGTGCCAGTAGTCCGGACAGTGCCTCTGGGGCCAACGTCCTGACTTTC. Translated, it gives CASSPDSASGANVLTF. Looking up the rest from reference TRBV19 and TRBJ2-6 gives the full variable domain: DGGITQSPKYLFRKEGQNVTLSCEQNLNHDAMYWYRQDPGQGLRLIYYSQIVNDFQKGDIAEGYSVSREKKESFPLTVTSAQKNPTAFYLCASSPDSASGANVLTFGAGSRLTVL.

This chain uses TRBV6-6 with TRBJ2-3; tentatively, D is TRBD2 (6 bases). The V gene lost 2 bases and the J gene lost 4 bases, with 10 bases spanning the gap. Germline CDR1 is MNHNY and CDR2 is SVGAGI (reference sequence). This CDR3 has 14 residues. CDR3 amino acids: CASSYDTGADTQYF. The DNA of the CDR3 is TGTGCCAGCAGTTACGATACGGGGGCAGATACGCAGTATTTT.

The chain recombines TRBV18 with TRBJ2-7; the match to TRBD1 covers 8 bases. Per germline, CDR1 KGHSH and CDR2 LQKENI. V dropped 3 bases and J dropped 6; count of bases not matched to a gene: 16. The CDR3 covers 17 residues. CDR3 in DNA: TGTGCCAGCTCACCTGGGGGACAGGCGTTCCGGACGGGCGAGCAGTACTTC. Its translation: CASSPGGQAFRTGEQYF.

The rearrangement joins TRBV5-1 to TRBJ1-3; unclear D gene. Trimming stripped 0 bases from V and 2 bases from J, with 12 bases between. The CDR3 is 16 residues long. In germline, CDR1 is SGHRS, CDR2 YFSETQ. The CDR3 spells CASSLAGDHPGNTIYF. The CDR3 DNA sequence: TGCGCCAGCAGCTTGGCCGGAGACCATCCTGGAAACACCATATATTTT.

This chain joins TRBV10-1 and TRBJ1-5; 10 nucleotides align to TRBD1. This CDR3 region has 17 residues. The V gene end was trimmed by 7 bases and the J gene end by 4 bases; junction bases not matched to a gene: 13. From germline, CDR1 is WNHNN and CDR2 SYGVQD (reference sequence). The CDR3 spells CASTLGQGSHLNQPQHF. CDR3 sequence (DNA): TGCGCCAGCACCCTGGGACAGGGGAGCCACCTTAATCAGCCCCAGCATTTT.

This clone occurred once. This chain links TRBV6-1 with TRBJ1-2; the D gene is possibly TRBD1 (6 bases). The V and J ends lost 7 bases and 4 bases respectively, with 19 bases between them. The V gene's germline CDR1 is MNHNS and CDR2 SASEGT. This CDR3 region has 15 residues. The CDR3 loop reads CASKVTTGSFYGYTF. DNA for the CDR3: TGTGCCAGCAAGGTCACAACAGGGTCATTCTATGGCTACACCTTC.

This sequence joins TRBV7-2 and TRBJ1-5; no reliable D call. Germline V CDR1 and CDR2: SGHTA, FQGNSA. Deletions cut 5 bases from V and 5 bases from J, with 10 bases between. This CDR3 is 13 amino acids long. In DNA form, the CDR3 reads TGTGCCAGCAGCGTTCAGCGATATCAGCCCCAGCATTTT. This gives the protein CASSVQRYQPQHF.